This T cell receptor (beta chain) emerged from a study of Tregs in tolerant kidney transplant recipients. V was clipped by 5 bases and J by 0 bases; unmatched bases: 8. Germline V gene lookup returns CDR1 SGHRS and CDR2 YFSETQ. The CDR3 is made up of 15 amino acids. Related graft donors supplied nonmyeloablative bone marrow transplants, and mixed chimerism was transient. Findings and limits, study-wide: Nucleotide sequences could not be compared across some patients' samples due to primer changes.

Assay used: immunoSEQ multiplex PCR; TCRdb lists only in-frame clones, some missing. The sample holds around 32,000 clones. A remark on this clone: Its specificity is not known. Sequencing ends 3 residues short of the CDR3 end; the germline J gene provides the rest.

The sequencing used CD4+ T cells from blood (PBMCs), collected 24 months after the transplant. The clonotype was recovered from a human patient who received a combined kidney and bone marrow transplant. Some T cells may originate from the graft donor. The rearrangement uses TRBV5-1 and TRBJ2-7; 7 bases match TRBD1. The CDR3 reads CASRPGGTTSYEQYF. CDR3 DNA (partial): TGCGCCAGCAGACCAGGGGGTACAACCTCCTACGAG.